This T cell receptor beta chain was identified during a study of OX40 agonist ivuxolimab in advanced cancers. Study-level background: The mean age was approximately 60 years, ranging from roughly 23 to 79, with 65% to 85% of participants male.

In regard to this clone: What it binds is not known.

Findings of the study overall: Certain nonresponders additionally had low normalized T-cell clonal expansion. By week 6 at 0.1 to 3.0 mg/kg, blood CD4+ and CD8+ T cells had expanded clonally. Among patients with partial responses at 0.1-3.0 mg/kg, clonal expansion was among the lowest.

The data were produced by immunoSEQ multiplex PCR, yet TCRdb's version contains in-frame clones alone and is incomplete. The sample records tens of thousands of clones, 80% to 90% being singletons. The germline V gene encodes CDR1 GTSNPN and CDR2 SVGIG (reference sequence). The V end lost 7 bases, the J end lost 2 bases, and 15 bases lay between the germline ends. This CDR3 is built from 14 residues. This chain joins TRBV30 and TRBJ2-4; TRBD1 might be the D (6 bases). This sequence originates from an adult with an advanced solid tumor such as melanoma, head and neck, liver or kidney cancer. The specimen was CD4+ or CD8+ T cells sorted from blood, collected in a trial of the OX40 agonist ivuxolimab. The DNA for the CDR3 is TGTGCCTCTGGGAAAGGGGACACCAAAAACATTCAGTACTTC. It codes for CASGKGDTKNIQYF.